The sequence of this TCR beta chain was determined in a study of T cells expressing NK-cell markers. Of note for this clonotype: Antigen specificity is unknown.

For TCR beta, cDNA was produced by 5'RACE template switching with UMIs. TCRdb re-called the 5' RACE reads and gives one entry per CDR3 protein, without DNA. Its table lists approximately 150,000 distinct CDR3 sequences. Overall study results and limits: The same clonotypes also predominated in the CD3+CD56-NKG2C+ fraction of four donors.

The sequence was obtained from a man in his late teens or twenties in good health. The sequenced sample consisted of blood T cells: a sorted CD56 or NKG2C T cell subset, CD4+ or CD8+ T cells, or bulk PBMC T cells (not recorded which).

CDR3 protein: CAISEPQGPFGYTF. This sequence joins TRBV10-3 and TRBJ1-2; lacking DNA, the TRBD1 call made by TCRdb goes unchecked. The germline V gene has CDR1 ENHRY and CDR2 SYGVKD. This CDR3 is 14 amino acids long.